This TCR beta chain was sequenced during a study of blood T cell repertoires in COVID-19 (dated by TCRdb to the early 2020s). About the study as a whole: The collaborator samples originated in the United States, Italy and Spain and spanned the acute and convalescent phases of COVID-19. The material from the prospective study consisted of cDNA or gDNA derived from T cells, B-cell-depleted T cells, or PBMCs. Where available, HLA class I and class II types were taken from metadata supplied by the sample provider and were not determined by assay-based typing. The repertoires were released in a freely available public database intended as a resource for research on the immune response to SARS-CoV-2. The dataset comprised deeply sampled blood TCRbeta repertoires from subjects exposed to, actively infected with, or recovered from COVID-19. Samples were obtained from the ongoing ImmuneRACE study (first 160 participants) and from about 1,300 subjects provided by 6 global collaborators. The sample metadata nearly always contained a de-identified subject ID, COVID-19 status, age in years and sex. What the research found in general, with its limitations: The amount of clinical and demographic metadata varied by source and participant and was provided uncurated.

Cut back by 3 bases and 11 bases, the V and J ends lie 13 bases apart. The CDR3 starts with the cysteine, ends with the phenylalanine, and has 12 residues. Just the 36-base CDR3 DNA is kept, in frame starting at base 1. According to the germline V gene (reference sequence), CDR1 reads SEHNR and CDR2 reads FQNEAQ. The collaborating institutions used their own protocols to collect whole blood in K2EDTA tubes. For TCRbeta analysis, collaborator samples were shipped as frozen whole blood, as isolated PBMCs, or as DNA extracted from either sample type. Turning to this clone: Its binding antigen is unknown. Within one base of it there is no much larger clone, and no base qualities were kept.

TCRbeta CDR3 regions were amplified from genomic DNA using the immunoSEQ Assay, a bias-controlled multiplex PCR. On the authors' methods: Nucleated cell counts per sample were estimated from amplification of reference gene primers within the assay. Sequence reads were collapsed and filtered to measure the absolute abundance of every unique TCRbeta CDR3 rearrangement. For each sample, productive Simpson clonality was calculated as the square root of Simpson's diversity index across productive rearrangements. Imported from immuneACCESS, the table was reduced by TCRdb to in-frame sequences with V and J called. These copies leave out some clones; in studies compared against another copy, an unresolved V gene accounts for under half, and the cause of the remainder is not known. That table furnishes V, J and clone size, whereas the DNA furnished D and trimming. The sample yields some 31,000 clones; approximately 85% were counted once. The ten largest make up under 9.5% of the sample.

The sequenced sample was peripheral blood. The receptor was isolated from an elderly man with active COVID-19. The chain uses TRBV7-9 and TRBJ1-1; the D gene is possibly TRBD1, with 6 bases matching. The encoded CDR3 is CASSFDRRMAFF. The sequenced DNA is TGTGCCAGCAGCTTTGACAGGAGGATGGCTTTCTTT.